This TCR beta chain originates from a study of T-cell memory formation after mild COVID-19. Study-wide context: Clusters of TCRs were largely donor specific. Study-level points and caveats: Second-wave clones peaking on day 37 lacked confirmed SARS-CoV-2 specificity. Day 15 to 85 contractors were CD4/CD8 balanced; later expanders leaned CD4+.

This clonotype showed up just a few times. Its antigen is currently unknown. TCRdb re-analysed the 5' RACE reads in MiXCR, keeping a single row per CDR3 protein. The sample contains roughly 480,000 distinct CDR3 sequences, 20% to 25% of which appear only once. Sequenced input: PBMCs or a T cell subset sorted from them (not recorded which). The source is an adult woman who had mild COVID-19 (a few samples of this study predate the infection). Cell type and time point are not known.

CDR3 in amino acids: CASSQAGLAVPTDTQYF. The CDR3 bases are TGCGCCAGCAGCCAAGCGGGACTAGCGGTCCCCACAGATACGCAGTATTTT. The rearrangement uses TRBV4-3 and TRBJ2-3, with 11 bases that match TRBD2. The CDR3 length is 17 residues. V lost 1 base to trimming and J lost 2 bases; unmatched junction nucleotides: 5. Germline V gene lookup returns CDR1 LGHNA and CDR2 YSLEER.